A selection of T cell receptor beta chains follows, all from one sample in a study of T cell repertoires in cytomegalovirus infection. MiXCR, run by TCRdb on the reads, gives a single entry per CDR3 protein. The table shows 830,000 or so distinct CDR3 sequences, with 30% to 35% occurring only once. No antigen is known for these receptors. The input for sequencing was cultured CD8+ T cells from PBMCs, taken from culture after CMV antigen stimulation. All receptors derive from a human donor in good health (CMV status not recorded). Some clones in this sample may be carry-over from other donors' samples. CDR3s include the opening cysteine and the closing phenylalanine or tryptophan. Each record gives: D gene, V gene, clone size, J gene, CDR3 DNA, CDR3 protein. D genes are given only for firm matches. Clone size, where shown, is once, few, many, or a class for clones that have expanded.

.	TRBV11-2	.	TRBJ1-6	TGTGCCAGCAGCTTAGTGAATAATTCACCCCTCCACTTT	CASSLVNNSPLHF
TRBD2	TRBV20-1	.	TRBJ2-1	TGCAGTGCCAGACTAGCGAACTACAATGAGCAGTTCTTC	CSARLANYNEQFF
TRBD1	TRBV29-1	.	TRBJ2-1	TGCAGCGTTGTGGCTCCAAGGGACAGGGCCTACAATGAGCAGTTCTTC	CSVVAPRDRAYNEQFF
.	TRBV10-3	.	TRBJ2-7	TGTGCCATCAGTGTGGGCAGGGTTTACGAGCAGTACTTC	CAISVGRVYEQYF
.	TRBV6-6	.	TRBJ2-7	TGTGCCAGCAGTCCCAGGGGGAGGGACGAGCAGTACTTC	CASSPRGRDEQYF
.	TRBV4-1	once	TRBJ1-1	TGCGCCAGCAGCCTCGTGGACGGTATGAACACTGAAGCTTTCTTT	CASSLVDGMNTEAFF
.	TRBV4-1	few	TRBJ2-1	TGCGCCAGCAGCCAAGAAATCCGGGGCCTGGTCTACAATGAGCAGTTCTTC	CASSQEIRGLVYNEQFF
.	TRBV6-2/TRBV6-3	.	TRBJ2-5	TGTGCCAGCAGTTACGGGAGCGGGCACCAAGAGACCCAGTACTTC	CASSYGSGHQETQYF
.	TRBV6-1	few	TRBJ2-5	TGTGCCAGCAGGCGAGGGGGACAAGAGACCCAGTACTTC	CASRRGGQETQYF
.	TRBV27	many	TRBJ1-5	TGTGCCAGCAGTTTCTTAGGGGGCAATCAGCCCCAGCATTTT	CASSFLGGNQPQHF
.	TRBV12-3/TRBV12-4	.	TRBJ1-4	TGTGCCAGCACCTATAATCTTAATGAAAAACTGTTTTTT	CASTYNLNEKLFF
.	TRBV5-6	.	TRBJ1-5	TGTGCCAGCAGCTCGGCATATTCGGATCAGCCCCAGCATTTT	CASSSAYSDQPQHF
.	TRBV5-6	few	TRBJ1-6	TGTGCCAGCAGCTTATCAGGGACTAATTCACCCCTCCACTTT	CASSLSGTNSPLHF
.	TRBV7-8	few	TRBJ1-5	TGTGCCAGCAGCCAGGGGAGGCTAGGGAGCAATCAGCCCCAGCATTTT	CASSQGRLGSNQPQHF
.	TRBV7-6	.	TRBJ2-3	TGTGCCAGCAGCTTAGCCGGGGACAGTAGCGCGGGGGGCGATTTCGCCGATACGCAGTATTTT	CASSLAGDSSAGGDFADTQYF
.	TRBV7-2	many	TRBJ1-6	TGTGCCAGCAGCTTATTACCTCTTGGGTCCTATAATTCACCCCTCCACTTT	CASSLLPLGSYNSPLHF
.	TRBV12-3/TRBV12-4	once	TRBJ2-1	TGTGCCAGCAGTCAAGATCGGGGGCCGAACTACAATGAGCAGTTCTTC	CASSQDRGPNYNEQFF
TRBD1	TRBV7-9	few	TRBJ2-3	TGTGCCAGCAGCTCCGGGACAGGGGACACAGATACGCAGTATTTT	CASSSGTGDTDTQYF
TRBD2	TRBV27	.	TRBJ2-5	TGTGCCAGCAGTTTTGGGACTAGCGGGGGGGAAGAGACCCAGTACTTC	CASSFGTSGGEETQYF
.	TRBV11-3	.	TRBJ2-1	TGTGCCAGCAGCTTAGAACCGCACAATGAGCAGTTCTTC	CASSLEPHNEQFF
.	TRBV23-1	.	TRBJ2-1	TGCGCCAGCAGCCCACGACACCAAGGGGACAATGAGCAGTTCTTC	CASSPRHQGDNEQFF
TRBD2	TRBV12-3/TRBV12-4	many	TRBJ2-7	TGTGCCAGCAGTTGGACTAGCGGGGCCGTTCATGGAAACGAGCAGTACTTC	CASSWTSGAVHGNEQYF
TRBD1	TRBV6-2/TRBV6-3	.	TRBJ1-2	TGTGCCAGCAGTACAGGGGCGGCCTATGGCTACACCTTC	CASSTGAAYGYTF
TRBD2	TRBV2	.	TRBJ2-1	TGTGCCAGCAGTGAACTAGCGGGGGCGGGCTCCTACAATGAGCAGTTCTTC	CASSELAGAGSYNEQFF
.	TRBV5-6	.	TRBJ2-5	TGTGCCAGCAGCTTCCTCAGCGGCCTGGGAGTCCAAGAGACCCAGTACTTC	CASSFLSGLGVQETQYF
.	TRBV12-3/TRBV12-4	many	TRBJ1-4	TGTGCCAGCAGCTGGACAGTGCTCCGGGACAACGGATACGAAAAACTGTTTTTT	CASSWTVLRDNGYEKLFF
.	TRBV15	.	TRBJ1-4	TGTGCCACCAGCAGAGATCTGGATAATGAAAAACTGTTTTTT	CATSRDLDNEKLFF
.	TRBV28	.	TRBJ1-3	TGTGCCGGCCGGGGGACGCCTGGAAACGCCATATATTTT	CAGRGTPGNAIYF
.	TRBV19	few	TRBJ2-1	TGTGCCAGTAGTCAATGGGACCCGTACAATGAGCAGTTCTTC	CASSQWDPYNEQFF
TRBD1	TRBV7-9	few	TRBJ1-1	TGTGCCAGCAGCTTAGAGGGACAGGGGGCCCAGAACACTGAAGCTTTCTTT	CASSLEGQGAQNTEAFF
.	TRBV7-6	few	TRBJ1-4	TGTACCAGCAGCCAAGAGGGCAGGCGCTTTGAAAAACTGTTTTTT	CTSSQEGRRFEKLFF
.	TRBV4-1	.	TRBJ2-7	TGTGCCAGCAGCCAGCCGGGCAGGGACTTTGGCGAGCAGTACTTC	CASSQPGRDFGEQYF
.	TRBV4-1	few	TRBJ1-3	TGCGCCAGCAGCCTAGGACAGCCTTCTACCTCTGGAAACACCATATATTTT	CASSLGQPSTSGNTIYF
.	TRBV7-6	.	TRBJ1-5	TGTGCCAGCACTCCTCTCGCAGGGGTTCATCAGCCCCAGCATTTT	CASTPLAGVHQPQHF
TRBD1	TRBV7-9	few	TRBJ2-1	TGTGCCAGCAGCATCCCAGGGGGCTATGGAAATGAGCAGTTCTTC	CASSIPGGYGNEQFF
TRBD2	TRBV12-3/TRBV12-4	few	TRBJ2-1	TGTGCCAGCAGTGTAGCGGGAGTCGGCTACAATGAGCAGTTCTTC	CASSVAGVGYNEQFF
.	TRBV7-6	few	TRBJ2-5	TGTGCCAGCAGCTTAGTTGAGGGGCCAGAGACCCAGTACTTC	CASSLVEGPETQYF
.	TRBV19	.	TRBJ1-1	TGTGCCAGTAGGAAGACAGGCGGGAACACTGAAGCTTTCTTT	CASRKTGGNTEAFF
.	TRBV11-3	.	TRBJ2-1	TGTGCCAGCAGCTCGGACGCAAGCTCCTACAATGAGCAGTTCTTC	CASSSDASSYNEQFF
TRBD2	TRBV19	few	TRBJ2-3	TGTGCCAGTAGTATAGCCCCAGCGGGGTTCACAGATACGCAGTATTTT	CASSIAPAGFTDTQYF
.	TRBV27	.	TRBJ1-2	TGTGCCAGCAGTCCTACAGAGGTTGTAGGCTACACCTTC	CASSPTEVVGYTF